The source of this TCR beta chain is a study of lymphopenia after photon versus proton radiotherapy. Study-level points and caveats: After lymphocyte nadir, photon-treated repertoires showed oligoclonal expansion, especially CD8+ Temra. Under photons, naive T cells and diversity fell while effector/memory populations rose. A bigger post-nadir fall in TCR diversity correlated inversely with survival time in deceased patients. Only patients who died were analyzed for survival; proton advantage is unproven.

As to this clone: Its antigen is currently unknown.

V lost 1 base to trimming and J lost 4 bases, with 15 bases between them. The length of the CDR3 is 16 residues. Germline assignment: CDR1 SGHDT and CDR2 YYEEEE. Clones were read by immunoSEQ multiplex PCR, and TCRdb kept only the in-frame ones, dropping some. The sample has tens of thousands of clones, more than 70% seen once; the top ten hold over 1.1%. The rearrangement uses TRBV5-6 and TRBJ2-4; no definite D call. Sequencing used peripheral blood, obtained from a patient treated with proton-based radiotherapy. This TCR derives from a man in his sixties with pancreatic cancer. This CDR3 is CASSLSGLAAKNIQYF. The DNA for the CDR3 is TGTGCCAGCAGCTTGTCGGGCTTGGCCGCGAAAAACATTCAGTACTTC.